The 18 T cell receptor beta chains in this list originate from one sample, sequenced in a study of OX40 agonist ivuxolimab in advanced cancers. Produced via immunoSEQ multiplex PCR; TCRdb's table is partial and in-frame only. Here the sample spans roughly 75,000 clones, more than 75% being singletons. The material was CD4+ or CD8+ T cells sorted from blood, obtained in a trial of the OX40 agonist ivuxolimab. The source is an adult with an advanced solid tumor such as melanoma, head and neck, liver or kidney cancer.

This clone came up once. The rearrangement links TRBV29-1 to TRBJ2-7; no clear D gene. CDR3 length: 10 residues. V shed 6 bases and J shed 2 bases, with 5 bases lying between them. The V gene's germline CDR1 is SQVTM and CDR2 ANQGSEA. The CDR3 DNA is TGCAGCGTGCTGACCTACGAGCAGTACTTC. This gives the protein CSVLTYEQYF.

V is TRBV4-2 and J is TRBJ2-1, with a possible D match to TRBD2 (6 bases). Germline V gene data show CDR1 as LGHNA and CDR2 as YNFKEQ. V was clipped by 2 bases and J by 6 bases, with 8 bases between them. CDR3 length: 13 amino acids. The CDR3: CASSQRTINEQFF. The DNA of the CDR3 is TGTGCCAGCAGCCAAAGGACTATCAATGAGCAGTTCTTC.

The rearrangement joins TRBV19 to TRBJ1-5; D remains ambiguous. The CDR3 has 14 amino acids. V was pared by 3 bases and J by 5 bases, with 11 bases between. The germline V gene encodes CDR1 LNHDA and CDR2 SQIVND (reference sequence). The DNA of the CDR3 is TGTGCCAGTAGTATCTCGCGGGATTATCAGCCCCAGCATTTT. Protein sequence: CASSISRDYQPQHF.

Comment on this clone: The junction departs from germline at one end; a sequencing error may be responsible. The J gene is TRBJ1-2, the V gene TRBV29-1; 9 bases are shared with TRBD1. The germline V gene encodes CDR1 SQVTM and CDR2 ANQGSEA. There are 12 residues in the CDR3. In DNA form, the CDR3 reads TGCAGCGTTGTCGAAACAGGGGGCTCCACTCGATTC. Its translation is CSVVETGGSTRF.

This clone occurred a few times. CDR3 residues: CASSYSSGRGYNEQFF. The CDR3, as DNA: TGTGCCAGCAGTTACTCGAGCGGGAGGGGATACAATGAGCAGTTCTTC. The gene calls are TRBV6-5 and TRBJ2-1; 10 positions match TRBD2. Looked up from germline, CDR1 is MNHEY and CDR2 is SVGAGI. This CDR3 has 16 amino acids. V was pared by 0 bases and J by 4 bases, with 3 bases of the junction left unmatched.

The chain links TRBV28 to TRBJ2-3; 9 nucleotides agree with TRBD1. Germline-derived CDR1 and CDR2 are MDHEN and SYDVKM. V dropped 3 bases and J dropped 1; count of bases not matched to a gene: 2. CDR3 size: 15 residues. CDR3 residues: CASSFRTGGTDTQYF. The CDR3 DNA is TGTGCCAGCAGTTTTAGGACAGGGGGCACAGATACGCAGTATTTT.

This chain connects TRBV5-6 to TRBJ2-7; D uncertain. The CDR3 runs to 11 residues. Germline loops: CDR1 SGHDT, CDR2 YYEEEE. V lost 1 base, J lost 5 bases, and 4 bases lay in between. The CDR3 loop is CASSLNDEQYF. DNA of the CDR3: TGTGCCAGCAGCTTGAACGACGAGCAGTACTTC.

The rearrangement joins TRBV5-1 to TRBJ1-2, with a possible D match to TRBD1 (5 bases). V was shortened by 2 bases and J by 8 bases, with 10 bases between the two germline ends. Germline V CDR1 and CDR2: SGHRS, YFSETQ. The CDR3 length is 12 residues. The CDR3 DNA is TGCGCCAGCAGCTTTAGCAGGGAAGGCTACACCTTC. Amino acids: CASSFSREGYTF.

This clone was seen a single time. The chain combines TRBV6-5 with TRBJ2-3; the D call may be TRBD1 or TRBD2 (5 bases each). Germline-derived CDR1 and CDR2 are MNHEY and SVGAGI. The V and J ends lost 6 bases and 4 bases respectively, with 14 bases between them. The CDR3 spans 14 residues. The CDR3, as DNA: TGTGCCAGCAGCCGGGGACCGTCCCCAGATACGCAGTATTTT. Its translation: CASSRGPSPDTQYF.

The chain joins TRBV12-2 to TRBJ2-5; the D call in the table, TRBD2, was not verified against the DNA. The tail of the sequence fits TRBJ2-7 better, so the J call may be wrong. TRBV12-2 is deemed a pseudogene. The CDR3 runs 18 residues. The CDR3 is CASRLNGTSGRVSYEQYF. In DNA form, the CDR3 reads TGTGCAAGTCGCTTAAACGGGACTAGCGGGAGGGTATCCTACGAGCAGTACTTC.

The chain has TRBV29-1 and TRBJ2-1; 9 nucleotides agree with TRBD2. Trimming removed 6 bases from V and 4 bases from J; junction bases left unmatched: 7. Germline CDR1 and CDR2: SQVTM and ANQGSEA. This CDR3 region has 14 residues. The CDR3 here is CSVAIAGEYNEQFF. As DNA, the CDR3 is TGCAGCGTCGCCATAGCGGGAGAGTACAATGAGCAGTTCTTC.

The chain has TRBV7-3 and TRBJ2-5, with 10 nucleotides matching TRBD2. The ends lost 2 bases at V and 3 bases at J; junction bases unmatched: 3. Germline V gene sequence: CDR1 SGHTA, CDR2 FQGTGA. The CDR3 covers 15 residues. In DNA, the CDR3 is TGTGCCAGCAGCTTAGGGGGGACTAGCGAAGAGACCCAGTACTTC. This gives the protein CASSLGGTSEETQYF. Looking up the rest from reference TRBV7-3 and TRBJ2-5 gives the full variable domain: GAGVSQTPSNKVTEKGKYVELRCDPISGHTALYWYRQSLGQGPEFLIYFQGTGAADDSGLPNDRFFAVRPEGSVSTLKIQRTERGDSAVYLCASSLGGTSEETQYFGPGTRLLVL.

This chain links TRBV18 with TRBJ2-7; TRBD1 matches at 9 bases. With 3 bases clipped from V and 0 bases from J, the junction kept 6 bases outside the gene matches. The CDR3 contains 16 residues. Per the germline V gene, CDR1 is KGHSH and CDR2 is LQKENI. This chain's CDR3 is CASSPGQGGSSYEQYF. The CDR3 DNA sequence: TGTGCCAGCTCACCGGGACAGGGAGGTAGCTCCTACGAGCAGTACTTC.

The chain recombines TRBV4-1 with TRBJ1-1, with no clear D. The germline V gene encodes CDR1 MGHRA and CDR2 YSYEKL. V dropped 1 base and J dropped 3 bases, with 12 bases sitting between them. The CDR3 consists of 15 residues. The CDR3 sequence: CASSQVDLGDTEAFF. The CDR3 nucleotides read TGCGCCAGCAGCCAAGTGGATCTCGGGGACACTGAAGCTTTCTTT.

The genes are TRBV14 and TRBJ2-7, with D unclear. The CDR3 sequence is 12 residues long. From germline, CDR1 is SGHDN and CDR2 FVKESK. V shed 1 base and J shed 9 bases, with 10 bases lying between them. The CDR3 loop is CASSQGVTRQYF. CDR3 DNA sequence: TGTGCCAGCAGCCAAGGGGTCACGCGGCAGTACTTC.

CDR3: CASSLTSNQPQHF. DNA of the CDR3: TGTGCCAGCAGCTTGACCAGCAATCAGCCCCAGCATTTT. The rearrangement links TRBV5-5 to TRBJ1-5; D ambiguous. Germline CDR1 reads SGHKS; CDR2 reads YYEKEE (reference sequence). Trimming stripped 1 base from V and 1 base from J, with 3 bases between. This CDR3 contains 13 residues.

V and J are TRBV7-2 and TRBJ2-7; tentatively, D is TRBD1 or TRBD2 (5 bases each). The CDR3 extends over 15 amino acids. Germline V gives CDR1 SGHTA, CDR2 FQGNSA. The ends were cut back, 0 bases at V and 7 bases at J, with 16 bases in the middle. This chain's CDR3 is CASSLALGPSREQYF. The CDR3 DNA reads TGTGCCAGCAGCTTAGCGTTGGGACCGTCAAGGGAGCAGTACTTC.

The chain carries TRBV19 and TRBJ2-7; D is unclear. Trimming stripped 7 bases from V and 12 bases from J, with 25 bases between. This CDR3 spans 14 amino acids. Germline lookup yields CDR1 LNHDA and CDR2 SQIVND (reference sequence). DNA for the CDR3: TGTGCCAGTAAGGAACCCCGAGAAACTATCCGACTGTACTTC. It is translated as CASKEPRETIRLYF.